The clone carrying this TCR beta chain was detected only once. The sample belongs to a study of blood T cell repertoires in COVID-19. Study information: From T cells, B-cell-depleted T cells, or PBMCs came the material, which was cDNA or gDNA.

Germline loops: CDR1 SGHVS, CDR2 FNYEAQ. CDR3 length: 15 amino acids. V was shortened by 5 bases and J by 0 bases, with 11 bases between the two germline ends. Per the original methods: By means of reference gene primer amplification, nucleated cell counts were estimated. Profiling relied on immunoSEQ multiplex PCR, and the TCRdb table lists in-frame clones only, not all of them. That table furnishes V, J and clone size, whereas the DNA furnished D and trimming. Among about 130,000 clones listed, approximately 81% were seen once. The rearrangement uses TRBV7-6 and TRBJ1-5; tentatively, D is TRBD1 (6 bases). The receptor was isolated from a man aged 55 to 70 with acute or convalescent COVID-19. Sequencing was performed on peripheral blood. CDR3 nucleotide sequence: TGTGCCAGCAGCGTACAGGGTAATAGCAATCAGCCCCAGCATTTT. Protein product: CASSVQGNSNQPQHF.